Below are 21 T cell receptor beta chains sequenced from a single sample in a study of T cell repertoires in cytomegalovirus infection. TCRdb itself ran the reads through MiXCR, one entry per CDR3 protein. The sample holds hundreds of thousands of distinct CDR3 sequences, around 35% seen once. For these receptors, no antigen is known. The material sequenced was cultured PBMCs, taken from culture after CMV antigen stimulation. Every receptor here comes from a human donor in good health (CMV status not recorded). Some clones in this sample may be carry-over from other donors' samples.

This clonotype appeared many times. This chain joins TRBV11-1 and TRBJ1-6; D possibly corresponds to TRBD1 (5 bases). V was pared by 5 bases and J by 8 bases, with 19 bases between. The germline gives CDR1 SGHAT, CDR2 FQDESV (reference sequence). The CDR3 sequence is 16 residues long. DNA for the CDR3: TGTGCCAGCAGCCAGAGGGGACGGAATACAGATTCACCCCTCCACTTT. Protein sequence: CASSQRGRNTDSPLHF.

The genes are TRBV5-4 and TRBJ1-3, with a tentative D call TRBD1 (5 bases). Looked up from germline, CDR1 is SGHNT and CDR2 is YYREEE (reference sequence). This CDR3 is 15 amino acids long. V gave up 10 bases and J gave up 0 bases, with 17 bases separating them. CDR3 in DNA: TGTGCCGCGGAGGCGGGGCCCGACTCTGGAAACACCATATATTTT. As protein: CAAEAGPDSGNTIYF.

The rearrangement links TRBV18 to TRBJ2-1, with 7 bases fitting TRBD2. This CDR3 region has 15 residues. V lost 3 bases, J lost 3 bases, and 5 bases stayed unmatched. Germline loops: CDR1 KGHSH, CDR2 LQKENI. The CDR3 DNA follows: TGTGCCAGCTCACCGGGTCGGGGGGACTACAATGAGCAGTTCTTC. As protein: CASSPGRGDYNEQFF.

V and J are TRBV5-4 and TRBJ2-7, with a possible D match to TRBD2 (6 bases). V lost 4 bases to trimming and J lost 1 base, with 12 bases between them. CDR1 and CDR2 (germline): SGHNT, YYREEE (reference sequence). This CDR3 region has 14 residues. The CDR3, as DNA: TGTGCCAGCAGCCGACACGGGACTTCCTACGAGCAGTACTTC. It is translated as CASSRHGTSYEQYF. The full variable domain, in which reference TRBV5-4 and TRBJ2-7 provide the parts outside the CDR3, is ETGVTQSPTHLIKTRGQQVTLRCSSQSGHNTVSWYQQALGQGPQFIFQYYREEENGRGNFPPRFSGLQFPNYSSELNVNALELDDSALYLCASSRHGTSYEQYFGPGTRLTVT.

The chain employs TRBV14 and TRBJ1-1; D not resolved. Trimming pared 0 bases from V and 6 bases from J, leaving 11 bases between. The CDR3 has 14 residues. CDR1 is SGHDN and CDR2 is FVKESK in the germline V gene. Here the CDR3 reads CASSQDSSYSEAFF. CDR3 nucleotides: TGTGCCAGCAGCCAAGATTCTAGTTATTCTGAAGCTTTCTTT.

This clonotype was seen ten or more times. This rearrangement joins TRBV7-2 to TRBJ1-3, with no clear D. The V end lost 2 bases, the J end lost 0 bases, and 8 bases lay between the germline ends. The CDR3 contains 15 residues. From germline, CDR1 is SGHTA and CDR2 FQGNSA. CDR3 sequence reads: CASSLFSVSGNTIYF. The CDR3 DNA sequence: TGTGCCAGCAGCTTATTTTCGGTCTCTGGAAACACCATATATTTT.

This clonotype was found many times. The chain couples TRBV7-2 to TRBJ1-1; D possibly corresponds to TRBD1 (6 bases). The germline CDR1 and CDR2 sequences are SGHTA and FQGNSA. This CDR3 is 15 amino acids long. Trimming pared 5 bases from V and 7 bases from J, leaving 20 bases between. The CDR3 region has the DNA TGTGCCAGCAGCCCCGACGGGACACGGAAAAATGAAGCTTTCTTT. As protein: CASSPDGTRKNEAFF.

This clonotype was counted once. The CDR3 sequence is CSAELRTGPSNYEQYF. The CDR3 bases are TGCAGTGCTGAACTAAGGACAGGCCCATCCAACTACGAGCAGTACTTC. The genes are TRBV20-1 and TRBJ2-7; 7 bases are shared with TRBD1. The CDR3 runs to 16 residues. Germline trimming cut 5 bases from V and 3 bases from J; bases unmatched to any gene: 16. Germline CDR1 and CDR2: DFQATT and SNEGSKA (reference sequence).

This clonotype was recorded a few times. The chain employs TRBV7-3 and TRBJ2-1; TRBD2 is a possible D gene (5 bases). Looked up from germline, CDR1 is SGHTA and CDR2 is FQGTGA. Trimming pared 8 bases from V and 6 bases from J, leaving 14 bases between. The CDR3 length is 13 residues. This CDR3 is CASLNEGLNEQFF. CDR3 DNA sequence: TGTGCCAGCCTCAACGAAGGACTCAATGAGCAGTTCTTC.

This rearrangement joins TRBV20-1 to TRBJ2-7, with 8 bases fitting TRBD1. CDR3 length equals 13 residues. V gave up 6 bases and J gave up 1 base; unmatched junction bases: 5. Germline V lookup: CDR1 DFQATT, CDR2 SNEGSKA (reference sequence). CDR3 coding DNA: TGCAGTGCAGGGGACAGGCAATCCTACGAGCAGTACTTC. Its protein is CSAGDRQSYEQYF.

V and J are TRBV20-1 and TRBJ2-3; TRBD2 aligns across 8 bases. The CDR3 runs 13 residues. V was clipped by 3 bases and J by 6 bases; unmatched bases: 5. Germline V gene data show CDR1 as DFQATT and CDR2 as SNEGSKA (reference sequence). This CDR3 reads CSASGGATDTQYF. The CDR3 region has the DNA TGCAGTGCTAGCGGGGGGGCCACCGATACGCAGTATTTT.

This clonotype has a handful of counts. The rearrangement uses TRBV11-1 and TRBJ1-1; D is unresolved. The CDR3 extends over 14 amino acids. V gave up 2 bases and J gave up 3 bases, with 10 bases separating them. Germline CDR1 and CDR2: SGHAT and FQDESV (reference sequence). The CDR3 DNA reads as TGTGCCAGCAGCTTACGGTTCCGGGACACTGAAGCTTTCTTT. Translating it yields CASSLRFRDTEAFF.

This chain connects TRBV20-1 to TRBJ1-5; 7 nucleotides align to TRBD1. The CDR3 runs 15 residues. The V segment lost 4 bases and the J segment 0 bases; nucleotides outside the gene matches: 6. Per the germline V gene, CDR1 is DFQATT and CDR2 is SNEGSKA (reference sequence). This CDR3 reads CSATTGLYSNQPQHF. CDR3 bases: TGCAGTGCTACGACAGGGCTTTATAGCAATCAGCCCCAGCATTTT.

This sequence joins TRBV20-1 and TRBJ1-2; no reliable D call. The CDR3 runs 10 residues. Trimming removed 3 bases from V and 4 bases from J, with 3 bases in between. CDR1 DFQATT and CDR2 SNEGSKA come from the germline V gene (reference sequence). The CDR3 sequence is CSARGYGYTF. The CDR3 DNA follows: TGCAGTGCTAGGGGCTATGGCTACACCTTC.

V usage is TRBV18 and J usage is TRBJ2-7; no clear D. V lost 2 bases and J lost 1, with 6 bases in between. The germline gives CDR1 KGHSH, CDR2 LQKENI. The CDR3 runs 13 residues. CDR3 amino acids: CASSPSASYEQYF. CDR3 coding DNA: TGTGCCAGCTCACCATCAGCATCCTACGAGCAGTACTTC.

In its sample, this clonotype was seen a few times. The CDR3 DNA sequence: TGTGCCAGCAGCGGGACAGGGGGCGCCGGGGAGACCCAGTACTTC. Translation: CASSGTGGAGETQYF. The chain uses TRBV7-2 and TRBJ2-5; TRBD1 matches at 12 bases. Germline V gene data show CDR1 as SGHTA and CDR2 as FQGNSA. The CDR3 spans 15 residues. Trimming at V came to 5 bases and at J to 5 bases, leaving 6 bases not matched to a gene.

The chain is built from TRBV7-6 and TRBJ1-1; no clear D. Germline V gene data show CDR1 as SGHVS and CDR2 as FNYEAQ. The CDR3 is made up of 13 amino acids. Between the trimmed V and J ends, which lost 4 bases and 9 bases, there was a span of 15 bases. CDR3 DNA sequence: TGTGCCAGCAGCTCGCCGGGGAGGGTCAAAGCTTTCTTT. Translated, it gives CASSSPGRVKAFF.

V gene TRBV27 combines with J gene TRBJ1-2; no reliable D call. The CDR3 spans 14 residues. The V end lost 4 bases, the J end lost 1 base, and 10 bases lay between the germline ends. The germline gives CDR1 MNHEY, CDR2 SMNVEV (reference sequence). The CDR3 sequence: CASSSVGFNYGYTF. In DNA, the CDR3 is TGTGCCAGCAGTTCCGTGGGATTTAACTATGGCTACACCTTC.

This clonotype has ten or more counts. V is TRBV6-2 or TRBV6-3 and J is TRBJ2-1, with D unclear. Germline values: CDR1 MNHEY, CDR2 SVGEGT. The CDR3 has 15 residues. V lost 2 bases to trimming and J lost 4 bases, with 12 bases between them. The CDR3 nucleotides are TGTGCCAGCAGTTACGGCAGTGCAGTTTACAATGAGCAGTTCTTC. Its translation is CASSYGSAVYNEQFF.

The chain couples TRBV19 to TRBJ1-2; 10 nucleotides line up with TRBD1. Germline values: CDR1 LNHDA, CDR2 SQIVND (reference sequence). V lost 5 bases, J lost 8 bases, and 11 bases stayed unmatched. The CDR3 contains 15 residues. The CDR3 DNA sequence: TGTGCCAGTAGTCCACCGGGACAGGGGATTAGGGGCTACACCTTC. Translated, it gives CASSPPGQGIRGYTF.

This clonotype has more than one count but fewer than ten. CDR3 coding DNA: TGTGCCAGCAGCTTCCCGGGTATAATTAAGGGGGCCAACGTCCTGACTTTC. Translation: CASSFPGIIKGANVLTF. The chain uses TRBV5-4 and TRBJ2-6; D unresolved. Per the germline V gene, CDR1 is SGHNT and CDR2 is YYREEE (reference sequence). The CDR3 extends over 17 amino acids. Trimming shortened V by 2 bases and J by 4 bases, and 16 bases separated the two germline ends.